The TCR beta chain described here comes from a study of beta chain features in type 1 diabetes. Points from the study as a whole: A moderate, significant TCRB CDR3 shortening appeared in type 1 diabetes across four CD4+ subsets. It was among patients, rather than healthy donors, that naive, central memory and Treg TCRB repertoires appeared more similar.

Isolated RNA was reverse transcribed in full, so expressed TCRB transcripts were sequenced. Profiling relied on immunoSEQ multiplex PCR, and the TCRdb table lists in-frame clones only, not all of them. The table records around 250,000 clones, roughly 14% of them present only once. The CDR3 extends over 17 amino acids. Germline loops: CDR1 MGHRA, CDR2 YSYEKL. Trimming at V came to 0 bases and at J to 1 base, leaving 8 bases not matched to a gene. This clone was seen a few times. The antigen remains undetermined. The clonotype originates from a man between 25 and 39 years old with type 1 diabetes. Input material: naive CD4+ T cells from blood. The rearrangement joins TRBV4-1 to TRBJ2-7, with 8 nucleotides matching TRBD2. Here the CDR3 DNA reads TGCGCCAGCAGCCAAGAAACCGGGACTAGTCGATCCTACGAGCAGTACTTC. Translation: CASSQETGTSRSYEQYF.